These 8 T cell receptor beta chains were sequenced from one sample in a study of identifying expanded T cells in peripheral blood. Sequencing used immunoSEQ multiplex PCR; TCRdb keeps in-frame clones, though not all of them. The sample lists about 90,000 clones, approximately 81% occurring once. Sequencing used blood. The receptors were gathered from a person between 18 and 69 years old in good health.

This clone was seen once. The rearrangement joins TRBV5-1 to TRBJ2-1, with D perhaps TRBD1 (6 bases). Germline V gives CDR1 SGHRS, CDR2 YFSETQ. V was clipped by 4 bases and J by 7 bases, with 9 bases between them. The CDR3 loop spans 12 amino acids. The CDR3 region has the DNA TGCGCCAGCAGCAAGGACAGAAATGAGCAGTTCTTC. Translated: CASSKDRNEQFF.

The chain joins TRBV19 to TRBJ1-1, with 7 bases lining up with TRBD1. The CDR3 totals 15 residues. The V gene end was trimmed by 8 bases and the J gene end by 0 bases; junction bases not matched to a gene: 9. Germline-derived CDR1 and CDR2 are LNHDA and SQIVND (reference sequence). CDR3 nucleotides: TGTGCCAGTGTGAGACAGGGAGGAATGAACACTGAAGCTTTCTTT. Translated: CASVRQGGMNTEAFF.

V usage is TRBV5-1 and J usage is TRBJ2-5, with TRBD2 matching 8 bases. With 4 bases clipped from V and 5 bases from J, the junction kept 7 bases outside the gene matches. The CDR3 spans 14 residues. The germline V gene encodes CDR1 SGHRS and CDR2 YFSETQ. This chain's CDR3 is CASSPGTRGETQYF. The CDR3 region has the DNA TGCGCCAGCAGCCCCGGGACTAGAGGGGAGACCCAGTACTTC.

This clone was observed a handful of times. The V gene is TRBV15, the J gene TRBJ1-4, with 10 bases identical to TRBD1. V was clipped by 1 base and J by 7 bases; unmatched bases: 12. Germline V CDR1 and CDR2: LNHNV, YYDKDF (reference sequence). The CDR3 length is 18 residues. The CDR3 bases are TGTGCCACCAGCAGAGTCGGGCTCCGGGACAGGGGACGTGAAAAACTGTTTTTT. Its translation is CATSRVGLRDRGREKLFF. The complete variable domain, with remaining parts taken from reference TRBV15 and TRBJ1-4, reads DAMVIQNPRYQVTQFGKPVTLSCSQTLNHNVMYWYQQKSSQAPKLLFHYYDKDFNNEADTPDNFQSRRPNTSFCFLDIRSPGLGDTAMYLCATSRVGLRDRGREKLFFGSGTQLSVL.

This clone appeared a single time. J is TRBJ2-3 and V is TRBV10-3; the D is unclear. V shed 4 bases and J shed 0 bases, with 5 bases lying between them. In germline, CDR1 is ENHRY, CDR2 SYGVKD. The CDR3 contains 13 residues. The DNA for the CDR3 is TGTGCCATCAGTGGACTTAGCACAGATACGCAGTATTTT. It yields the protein CAISGLSTDTQYF.

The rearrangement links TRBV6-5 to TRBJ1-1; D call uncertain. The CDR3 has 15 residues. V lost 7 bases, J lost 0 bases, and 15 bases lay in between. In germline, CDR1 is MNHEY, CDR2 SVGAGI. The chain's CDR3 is CASNLGRRMNTEAFF. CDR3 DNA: TGTGCCAGCAACCTAGGACGCAGGATGAACACTGAAGCTTTCTTT.

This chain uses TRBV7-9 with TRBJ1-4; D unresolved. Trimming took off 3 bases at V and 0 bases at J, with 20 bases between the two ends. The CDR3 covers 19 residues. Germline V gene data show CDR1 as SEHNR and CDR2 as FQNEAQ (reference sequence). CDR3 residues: CASSFGRLRSGPTNEKLFF. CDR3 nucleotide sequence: TGTGCCAGCAGCTTCGGCAGGTTGAGATCCGGACCAACTAATGAAAAACTGTTTTTT.

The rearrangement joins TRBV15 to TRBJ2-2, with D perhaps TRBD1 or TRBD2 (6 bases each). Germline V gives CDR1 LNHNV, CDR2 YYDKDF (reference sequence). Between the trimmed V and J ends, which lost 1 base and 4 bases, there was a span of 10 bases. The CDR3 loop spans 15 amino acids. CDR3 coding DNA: TGTGCCACCAGCAGAGGGGGGGCGAGCACCGGGGAGCTGTTTTTT. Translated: CATSRGGASTGELFF.